This T cell receptor (beta chain) was recorded in a study of early stage breast cancer tumors. This table comes from immunoSEQ multiplex PCR, and its TCRdb copy is limited to in-frame clones, with some not included. The sample shows fewer than 90,000 clones, under 85% of them seen only once. Germline V gene sequence: CDR1 LNHDA, CDR2 SQIVND (reference sequence). After removal of 5 bases from V and 1 base from J, the junction contained 11 bases not matched to a gene. The CDR3 totals 17 residues. Sequenced sample: blood. The J gene is TRBJ2-4, the V gene TRBV19; 7 nucleotides match TRBD1. This clonotype was obtained from a person in their sixties with breast cancer. The CDR3 region is CASSPETGRLAKNIQYF. CDR3 DNA: TGTGCCAGTAGTCCAGAGACAGGGCGTCTCGCCAAAAACATTCAGTACTTC. Full variable domain (missing parts from reference TRBV19 and TRBJ2-4): DGGITQSPKYLFRKEGQNVTLSCEQNLNHDAMYWYRQDPGQGLRLIYYSQIVNDFQKGDIAEGYSVSREKKESFPLTVTSAQKNPTAFYLCASSPETGRLAKNIQYFGAGTRLSVL.